Each of the 11 T cell receptor beta chains below was sequenced from the same sample in a study of blood T cell repertoires in COVID-19. The data were produced by immunoSEQ multiplex PCR, yet TCRdb's version contains in-frame clones alone and is incomplete. The sample records 35,000 to 45,000 clones, around 90% being singletons. Source material: peripheral blood. These receptors were taken from a man aged 60-69 years with acute or convalescent COVID-19.

The V and J genes are TRBV5-1 and TRBJ2-7; D is ambiguous. Trimming took off 0 bases at V and 4 bases at J, with 11 bases between the two ends. Germline V CDR1 and CDR2: SGHRS, YFSETQ. The CDR3 has 14 residues. CDR3 residues: CASSLERPWYEQYF. The CDR3 bases are TGCGCCAGCAGCTTGGAGAGGCCCTGGTACGAGCAGTACTTC.

The chain has TRBV5-1 and TRBJ2-1; TRBD2 matches at 13 bases. Looked up from germline, CDR1 is SGHRS and CDR2 is YFSETQ. This CDR3 region has 15 residues. V shed 2 bases, J shed 11 bases, and the junction held 7 bases outside the gene matches. CDR3 residues: CASSLVLAGGAKQFF. CDR3 bases: TGCGCCAGCAGCTTAGTACTAGCGGGAGGGGCCAAGCAGTTCTTC.

The rearrangement uses TRBV20-1 and TRBJ1-2; D remains ambiguous. There are 11 residues in the CDR3. V was trimmed by 6 bases and J by 0 bases, leaving 5 bases between them. Germline CDR1 and CDR2: DFQATT and SNEGSKA (reference sequence). The CDR3 coding sequence is TGCAGTGCCGAGACTAACTATGGCTACACCTTC. It is translated as CSAETNYGYTF.

This chain uses TRBV14 with TRBJ1-6, with D possibly TRBD1 on 6 matching bases. Germline CDR1 reads SGHDN; CDR2 reads FVKESK. The CDR3 has 16 residues. Trimming cost V 1 base and J 9 bases, with 16 bases left between them. The CDR3, as DNA: TGTGCCAGCAGCCAAGTGTACGGCAGGGGCACTTCACCCCTCCACTTT. Its translation is CASSQVYGRGTSPLHF.

The V and J genes are TRBV6-6 and TRBJ1-2; D gene unclear. From germline, CDR1 is MNHNY and CDR2 SVGAGI (reference sequence). Trimming stripped 0 bases from V and 6 bases from J, with 5 bases between. The CDR3 totals 12 residues. CDR3: CASSYSEDGYTF. CDR3 bases: TGTGCCAGCAGTTACTCTGAGGATGGCTACACCTTC.

The CDR3 reads CASSPTSGETQYF. The CDR3 region has the DNA TGTGCCAGCAGTCCGACTAGCGGGGAGACCCAGTACTTC. The chain carries TRBV12-3 or TRBV12-4 and TRBJ2-5, with 10 bases matching TRBD2. Unmatched junction bases numbered 2, after V lost 5 bases and J lost 5 bases. This CDR3 comprises 13 residues.

The chain is built from TRBV5-1 and TRBJ1-5; 7 nucleotides align to TRBD1. The CDR3 length is 14 residues. Trimming at V came to 4 bases and at J to 2 bases, leaving 3 bases not matched to a gene. Germline V lookup: CDR1 SGHRS, CDR2 YFSETQ. CDR3 bases: TGCGCCAGCAGCCCGGGGACAGGCAATCAGCCCCAGCATTTT. Its protein product is CASSPGTGNQPQHF.

The chain combines TRBV29-1 with TRBJ1-1; the match to TRBD1 covers 12 bases. V shed 7 bases, J shed 4 bases, and the junction held 13 bases outside the gene matches. The CDR3 is made up of 16 amino acids. Germline V gene lookup returns CDR1 SQVTM and CDR2 ANQGSEA. This CDR3 is CSACGGDRGLGTEAFF. In DNA form, the CDR3 reads TGCAGCGCCTGTGGGGGGGACAGGGGGCTTGGCACTGAAGCTTTCTTT.

The chain is built from TRBV2 and TRBJ2-5; 9 bases map to TRBD1. CDR1 is SNHLY and CDR2 is FYNNEI in the germline V gene. This CDR3 comprises 14 residues. The V and J ends lost 8 bases and 0 bases, in that order; junction bases with no gene match: 4. The CDR3 spells CASEGQGHQETQYF. DNA for the CDR3: TGTGCCAGCGAAGGACAGGGGCACCAAGAGACCCAGTACTTC.

This chain links TRBV9 with TRBJ1-2, with D perhaps TRBD1 (6 bases). This CDR3 has 13 residues. Germline V gives CDR1 SGDLS, CDR2 YYNGEE. Trimming pared 2 bases from V and 4 bases from J, leaving 9 bases between. The CDR3 here is CASSVGGLYGYTF. DNA of the CDR3: TGTGCCAGCAGCGTCGGGGGGCTCTATGGCTACACCTTC.

The J gene is TRBJ2-4, the V gene TRBV5-4, with TRBD1 matching over 8 bases. Losses at the gene ends were 2 bases for V and 12 bases for J; bases not matched to a gene: 4. The germline CDR1 and CDR2 sequences are SGHNT and YYREEE (reference sequence). This CDR3 spans 12 amino acids. CDR3 residues: CASSFDRGSQYF. In DNA, the CDR3 is TGTGCCAGCAGCTTCGACAGGGGCTCTCAGTACTTC. Full variable domain (outside the CDR3, taken from reference TRBV5-4 and TRBJ2-4): ETGVTQSPTHLIKTRGQQVTLRCSSQSGHNTVSWYQQALGQGPQFIFQYYREEENGRGNFPPRFSGLQFPNYSSELNVNALELDDSALYLCASSFDRGSQYFGAGTRLSVL.